This T cell receptor (beta chain) was recovered during a study of cytomegalovirus exposure and HLA in healthy donors. Amplification used 60 Vbeta primers and 13 Jbeta primers. Using immunoSEQ multiplex PCR, the repertoire was profiled, and TCRdb retains in-frame clones only, with some absent. The table includes some 170,000 clones, about 81% detected once. The V end lost 5 bases, the J end lost 9 bases, and 11 bases lay between the germline ends. This CDR3 has 13 residues. Germline lookup yields CDR1 MNHEY and CDR2 SVGAGI. The receptor comes from a woman aged 50 to 60 in good health and CMV-seropositive. Material for sequencing was PBMCs. This sequence joins TRBV6-5 and TRBJ1-6; D is unclear. The CDR3 sequence: CASSAPGVSPLHF. In DNA, the CDR3 is TGTGCCAGCAGTGCCCCCGGGGTTTCACCCCTCCACTTT.